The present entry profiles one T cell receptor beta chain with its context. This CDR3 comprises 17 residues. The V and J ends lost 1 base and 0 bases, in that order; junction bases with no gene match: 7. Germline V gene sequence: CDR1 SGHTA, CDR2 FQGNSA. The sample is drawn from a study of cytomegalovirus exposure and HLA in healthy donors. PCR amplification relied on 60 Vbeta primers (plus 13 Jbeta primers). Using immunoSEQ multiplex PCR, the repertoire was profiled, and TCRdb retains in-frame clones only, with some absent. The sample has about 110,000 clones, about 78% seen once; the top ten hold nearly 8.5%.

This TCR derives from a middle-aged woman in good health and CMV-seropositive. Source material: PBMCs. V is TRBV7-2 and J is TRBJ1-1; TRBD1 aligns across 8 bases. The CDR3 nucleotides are TGTGCCAGCAGCTTAGGTAGACAGGGGAACTTGAACACTGAAGCTTTCTTT. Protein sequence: CASSLGRQGNLNTEAFF.